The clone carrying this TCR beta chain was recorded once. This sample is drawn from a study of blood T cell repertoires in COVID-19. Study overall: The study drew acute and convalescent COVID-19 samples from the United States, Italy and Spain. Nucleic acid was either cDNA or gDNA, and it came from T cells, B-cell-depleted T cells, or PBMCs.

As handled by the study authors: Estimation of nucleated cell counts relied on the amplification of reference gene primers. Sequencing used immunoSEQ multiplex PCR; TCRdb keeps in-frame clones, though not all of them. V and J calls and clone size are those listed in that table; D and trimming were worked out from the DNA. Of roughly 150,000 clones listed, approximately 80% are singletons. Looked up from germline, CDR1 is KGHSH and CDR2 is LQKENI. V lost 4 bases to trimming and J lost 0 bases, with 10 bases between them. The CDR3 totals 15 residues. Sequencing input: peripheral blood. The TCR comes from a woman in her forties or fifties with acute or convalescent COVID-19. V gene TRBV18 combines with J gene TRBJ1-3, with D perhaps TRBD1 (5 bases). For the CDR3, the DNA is TGTGCCAGCTCACTCGACAGCTTCTCTGGAAACACCATATATTTT. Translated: CASSLDSFSGNTIYF.